This entry describes one T cell receptor beta chain. The data belong to a study of blood T cell repertoires in COVID-19. The CDR3 extends over 15 amino acids. Germline assignment: CDR1 SEHNR and CDR2 FQNEAQ (reference sequence). With 5 bases removed from V and 0 bases from J, the gap between germline ends came to 13 bases. Profiling relied on immunoSEQ multiplex PCR, and the TCRdb table lists in-frame clones only, not all of them. The sample includes approximately 150,000 clones, about 79% of them seen just once. The chain couples TRBV7-9 to TRBJ1-2; D possibly corresponds to TRBD1 (6 bases). This receptor was taken from a man in his sixties with active or convalescent COVID-19. The sequenced sample was peripheral blood. CDR3 loop: CASSPQTGANYGYTF. DNA of the CDR3: TGTGCCAGCAGCCCGCAGACAGGAGCTAACTATGGCTACACCTTC.